In this sample, the clone carrying this T cell receptor beta chain turned up a few times. The data derive from a study of technical replicates of blood from a few donors. This CDR3 is built from 15 residues. In germline, CDR1 is SQVTM, CDR2 ANQGSEA. V was clipped by 6 bases and J by 5 bases, with 19 bases between them. Method: immunoSEQ multiplex PCR; TCRdb's copy keeps in-frame clones and lacks some. The sample has under 35,000 clones; approximately 92% are singletons. The rearrangement links TRBV29-1 to TRBJ2-2; weak D call: TRBD2 (6 bases). The source material was PBMCs. The TCR was taken from a human donor in good health. Some clones in this sample may be carry-over from other donors' samples. The CDR3 DNA reads as TGCAGCGTAGGGTCCCCCGGAGCGGGTACCGGGGAGCTGTTTTTT. This codes for CSVGSPGAGTGELFF.